This is a list of T cell receptor beta chains from one sample in a study of blood T cell repertoires in COVID-19. Profiling relied on immunoSEQ multiplex PCR, and the TCRdb table lists in-frame clones only, not all of them. In the table there are about 350,000 clones, more than 75% of which are singletons. Sequencing used PBMCs or T cells enriched from blood (not recorded which). The origin of the receptors is a woman aged 25 to 45 who had recovered from COVID-19. CDR3s include the opening cysteine and the closing phenylalanine or tryptophan. Fields, in order: clone size, V gene, J gene, D gene, CDR3 DNA, CDR3 protein. D genes are given only for firm matches. Clone size, where shown, is once, few, many, or a class for clones that have expanded.

clone size: few
V gene: TRBV2
J gene: TRBJ1-4
D gene: TRBD1
CDR3 DNA: TGTGCCAGCAGACGACAGGGCCCAACTAATGAAAAACTGTTTTTT
CDR3 protein: CASRRQGPTNEKLFF

clone size: .
V gene: TRBV27
J gene: TRBJ2-7
D gene: .
CDR3 DNA: TGTGCCAGCGGTCCCGGTTCCGCCGAGCAGTACTTC
CDR3 protein: CASGPGSAEQYF

clone size: .
V gene: TRBV27
J gene: TRBJ2-7
D gene: TRBD2
CDR3 DNA: TGTGCCAGCAGTCTGACTAGCGCCTACGAGCAGTACTTC
CDR3 protein: CASSLTSAYEQYF

clone size: few
V gene: TRBV5-1
J gene: TRBJ2-3
D gene: TRBD2
CDR3 DNA: TGCGCCAGCAGGGCCCTAGCGGGCTCAATGGATACGCAGTATTTT
CDR3 protein: CASRALAGSMDTQYF

clone size: once
V gene: TRBV24-1
J gene: TRBJ1-2
D gene: TRBD1
CDR3 DNA: TGTGCCACCAGTGAAACCCTGGGACAGGGTAACTATGGCTACACCTTC
CDR3 protein: CATSETLGQGNYGYTF

clone size: .
V gene: TRBV10-3
J gene: TRBJ2-7
D gene: TRBD2
CDR3 DNA: TGTGCCATCAGTGGTCGGGGGGTTGACGAGCAGTACTTC
CDR3 protein: CAISGRGVDEQYF

clone size: .
V gene: TRBV28
J gene: TRBJ1-6
D gene: .
CDR3 DNA: TGTGCCACCGGGGGGGGCAGGGATAATTCACCCCTCCACTTT
CDR3 protein: CATGGGRDNSPLHF

clone size: .
V gene: TRBV6-5
J gene: TRBJ1-1
D gene: TRBD1
CDR3 DNA: TGTGCCAGCAGTCCTAACAGGGGGTGGGGCACTGAAGCTTTCTTT
CDR3 protein: CASSPNRGWGTEAFF

clone size: .
V gene: TRBV30
J gene: TRBJ1-2
D gene: .
CDR3 DNA: TGTGCCTGGAGTGTACTGGGGTGGGAGAACTATGGCTACACCTTC
CDR3 protein: CAWSVLGWENYGYTF

clone size: .
V gene: TRBV7-2
J gene: TRBJ1-6
D gene: .
CDR3 DNA: TGTGCCAGCAGCTTGGCGGCTAGTAATTCACCCCTCCACTTT
CDR3 protein: CASSLAASNSPLHF

clone size: .
V gene: TRBV19
J gene: TRBJ1-4
D gene: TRBD1
CDR3 DNA: TGTGCCAGTAGTACTACAGGGGGCGGTGAAAAACTGTTTTTT
CDR3 protein: CASSTTGGGEKLFF

clone size: few
V gene: TRBV5-1
J gene: TRBJ1-1
D gene: TRBD1
CDR3 DNA: TGCGCCAGCAGCCCGGGGACAGGGGTTACGAACACTGAAGCTTTCTTT
CDR3 protein: CASSPGTGVTNTEAFF

clone size: .
V gene: TRBV4-3
J gene: TRBJ2-3
D gene: .
CDR3 DNA: TGCGCCAGCAGCCAAGATGAGACAGGATCCGCTACGCAGTATTTT
CDR3 protein: CASSQDETGSATQYF

clone size: once
V gene: TRBV5-1
J gene: TRBJ2-5
D gene: TRBD2
CDR3 DNA: TGCGCCAGCAGCCTGGTTCCTAGCGGGGGCCGGGAGACCCAGTACTTC
CDR3 protein: CASSLVPSGGRETQYF

clone size: .
V gene: TRBV30
J gene: TRBJ2-1
D gene: .
CDR3 DNA: TGTGCCTGGAGCGACAATGAGCAGTTCTTC
CDR3 protein: CAWSDNEQFF

clone size: few
V gene: TRBV2
J gene: TRBJ2-7
D gene: TRBD2
CDR3 DNA: TGTGCCAGCAGTGACAGCGGACTAGCGGGGCTCTACGAGCAGTACTTC
CDR3 protein: CASSDSGLAGLYEQYF

clone size: .
V gene: TRBV30
J gene: TRBJ1-4
D gene: .
CDR3 DNA: TGTGCCTGGAGTGTAGGTGGAGGGGACCGAGAAAAACTGTTTTTT
CDR3 protein: CAWSVGGGDREKLFF

clone size: .
V gene: TRBV30
J gene: TRBJ2-7
D gene: TRBD1
CDR3 DNA: TGTGCCTGGAGTGTGGGTGGACAGGGCCGCGAGCAGTACTTC
CDR3 protein: CAWSVGGQGREQYF

clone size: .
V gene: TRBV12-3/TRBV12-4
J gene: TRBJ1-1
D gene: .
CDR3 DNA: TGTGCCAGCAGCCCCAGGGTCACTGAAGCTTTCTTT
CDR3 protein: CASSPRVTEAFF

clone size: .
V gene: TRBV10-3
J gene: TRBJ2-1
D gene: TRBD2
CDR3 DNA: TGTGCCATCGGGGGGACTAGAGCTGAGCAGTTCTTC
CDR3 protein: CAIGGTRAEQFF

clone size: .
V gene: TRBV19
J gene: TRBJ1-6
D gene: .
CDR3 DNA: TGTGCCAGTAGTATAGATCGGGTAAACGGTAATTCACCCCTCCACTTT
CDR3 protein: CASSIDRVNGNSPLHF

clone size: .
V gene: TRBV3-1/TRBV3-2
J gene: TRBJ1-2
D gene: TRBD1
CDR3 DNA: TGTGCCAGCAGCCAAACGGGACAGACCTATGGCTACACCTTC
CDR3 protein: CASSQTGQTYGYTF

clone size: .
V gene: TRBV2
J gene: TRBJ1-5
D gene: .
CDR3 DNA: TGTGCCAGCAGTGAATTTATTGGGACTAGGGGCCAGCCCCAGCATTTT
CDR3 protein: CASSEFIGTRGQPQHF

clone size: .
V gene: TRBV29-1
J gene: TRBJ2-7
D gene: TRBD2
CDR3 DNA: TGCAGCGTTGACGGGGGGGGCGGGCGAGACGAGCAGTACTTC
CDR3 protein: CSVDGGGGRDEQYF

clone size: .
V gene: TRBV19
J gene: TRBJ1-1
D gene: .
CDR3 DNA: TGTGCCAGTAGTATTCTAGCAGGGAGGACTGAAGCTTTCTTT
CDR3 protein: CASSILAGRTEAFF

clone size: .
V gene: TRBV5-4
J gene: TRBJ2-2
D gene: TRBD2
CDR3 DNA: TGTGCCAGCAGCTTGGCTAGCGGGGGGTCTGGGGAGCTGTTTTTT
CDR3 protein: CASSLASGGSGELFF

clone size: few
V gene: TRBV2
J gene: TRBJ1-5
D gene: TRBD1
CDR3 DNA: TGTGCCAGCAGGCCACAGGGGATAGGTCAGCCCCAGCATTTT
CDR3 protein: CASRPQGIGQPQHF

clone size: .
V gene: TRBV19
J gene: TRBJ2-7
D gene: TRBD1
CDR3 DNA: TGTGCCAGTACTAGGGGGCTCAACTCCTACGAGCAGTACTTC
CDR3 protein: CASTRGLNSYEQYF

clone size: .
V gene: TRBV30
J gene: TRBJ1-4
D gene: TRBD1
CDR3 DNA: TGTGCCTGGACAGGGGGCAATGAAAAACTGTTTTTT
CDR3 protein: CAWTGGNEKLFF

clone size: .
V gene: TRBV18
J gene: TRBJ1-2
D gene: .
CDR3 DNA: TGTGCCAGCTCACCACCGGGCAGGAACTATGGCTACACCTTC
CDR3 protein: CASSPPGRNYGYTF

clone size: .
V gene: TRBV14
J gene: TRBJ2-2
D gene: .
CDR3 DNA: TGTGCCAGCAGCCAAGTGGGCAGGCCGAACACCGGGGAGCTGTTTTTT
CDR3 protein: CASSQVGRPNTGELFF

clone size: .
V gene: TRBV19
J gene: TRBJ1-3
D gene: .
CDR3 DNA: TGTGCCAGTACTGTCCGGGGGGCCTTCTCTGGAAACACCATATATTTT
CDR3 protein: CASTVRGAFSGNTIYF

clone size: .
V gene: TRBV28
J gene: TRBJ1-6
D gene: TRBD1
CDR3 DNA: TGTGCCAGCAAACCCGGACAGGGGTATTCACCCCTCCACTTT
CDR3 protein: CASKPGQGYSPLHF

clone size: .
V gene: TRBV4-2
J gene: TRBJ1-2
D gene: .
CDR3 DNA: TGTGCCAGCAGCCAAGATGGGGGGGACCCCTGGGGCTACACCTTC
CDR3 protein: CASSQDGGDPWGYTF